The 21 T cell receptor beta chains in this list originate from one sample, sequenced in a study of CD8+ T cells in alopecia areata. After isolation, RNA underwent reverse transcription to generate cDNA as the sequencing template. Here immunoSEQ multiplex PCR was the method, and the copy in TCRdb shows in-frame clones only, minus some. The sample presents 290,000 or so clones, none singletons. Researchers sorted pooled cutaneous lymph node cells on the basis of CD4, CD8alpha, NKG2D, NKG2ACE and other markers. The sequencing sample was made of CD4+ T cells sorted from a lymph node. These receptor sequences come from a C3H/HeJ mouse with alopecia areata. This strain's MHC haplotype is H2-k.

Concerning this clone itself: Genes here carry mouse names. The read gets to within 3 residues of the CDR3 end, and the germline J gene fills in the rest. The chain has TRBV13-1 and TRBJ1-6; TRBD1 matches at 11 bases. TRBJ1-6 is labeled an ORF, and its function is uncertain. The trim removed 3 bases at V and 4 bases at J, leaving 3 bases unmatched. Germline CDR1 and CDR2: NSHNY and SYGAGN. CDR3 size: 16 residues. The CDR3 spells CASSGGDRGYNSPLYF. The sequenced CDR3 bases are TGTGCCAGCAGTGGGGGGGACAGGGGGTATAATTCGCCC.

This clone was recorded a few times. Mouse gene names apply. The DNA ends 4 residues before the CDR3 does, and the rest of the CDR3 is filled in from the germline J gene. J is TRBJ1-4 and V is TRBV12-1, with a possible D match to TRBD1 (6 bases). Looked up from germline, CDR1 is SGHSN and CDR2 is HYEKVE. V was trimmed by 1 base and J by 6 bases, leaving 14 bases between them. This CDR3 is 15 amino acids long. CDR3: CASSLTGGAHERLFF. CDR3 bases read: TGTGCCAGCTCTCTGACTGGGGGGGCTCACGAA.

In the case of this clone: Gene names refer to mouse genes. The CDR3 extends 4 residues past the end of the read, so its final part is completed from the germline J gene. Other DNA sequences of this sample code for an identical CDR3. The chain has TRBV1 and TRBJ2-5; D may be TRBD1 (6 bases). The CDR3 extends over 14 amino acids. The germline CDR1 and CDR2 sequences are NSQYPW and LRSPGD (reference sequence). V was shortened by 2 bases and J by 2 bases, with 8 bases between the two germline ends. CDR3 DNA, as far as it was read: TGCACCTGCAGTGCAAACAGGGCCCAAGAC. This codes for CTCSANRAQD. The whole CDR3 reads CTCSANRAQDTQYF.

Concerning this clone itself: Mouse gene names apply. The sequenced fragment ends 4 residues before the CDR3 boundary, so the rest is inferred from the germline J gene. V usage is TRBV29 and J usage is TRBJ2-3, with 8 positions matching TRBD2. V lost 6 bases to trimming and J lost 0 bases; unmatched junction nucleotides: 2. This CDR3 comprises 14 residues. Per germline, CDR1 MSHET and CDR2 SYDVDS. The part of the CDR3 DNA that was read is TGTGCTAGCAGACTGGGGGCTAGTGCAGAA. Its protein product is CASRLGASAE. The complete CDR3 reads CASRLGASAETLYF.

Worth noting for this clone: The genes are named according to mouse. The read terminates 4 residues ahead of where the CDR3 ends, so the germline J gene completes it. The identical CDR3 is also encoded by other nucleotide sequences in the sample. V and J are TRBV13-1 and TRBJ2-3; 9 bases match TRBD2. Germline-derived CDR1 and CDR2 are NSHNY and SYGAGN. The junction had 3 bases not matched to a gene; V was cut back by 4 bases and J by 3 bases. The CDR3 spans 14 residues. The CDR3 spells CASSPGGGAETLYF. The covered CDR3 bases are TGTGCCAGCAGTCCTGGGGGGGGCGCAGAA.

This clone was seen repeatedly, ten times or more. The gene symbols are mouse symbols. With the read ending 4 residues before the CDR3 end, the germline J gene is used to fill in that end. Other DNA sequences in this sample translate to the same CDR3. V is TRBV31 and J is TRBJ1-2, with 7 bases lining up with TRBD1. Germline lookup yields CDR1 GKSSPN and CDR2 SITVG. Losses at the gene ends were 0 bases for V and 0 bases for J; bases not matched to a gene: 1. CDR3 size: 14 residues. The CDR3 DNA, read in part, is TGTGCCTGGAGTCTGGGGACAGCAAACTCC. Its translation: CAWSLGTANS. The CDR3, in full, reads CAWSLGTANSDYTF.

Details on this clone: Gene names refer to mouse genes. Read data end 4 residues before the CDR3 end; the end is taken from the germline J gene. The chain carries TRBV13-1 and TRBJ2-1; 8 positions agree with TRBD1. CDR1 NSHNY and CDR2 SYGAGN come from the germline V gene. V was pared by 1 base and J by 5 bases, with 5 bases of the junction left unmatched. There are 15 residues in the CDR3. The CDR3 bases that were read are TGTGCCAGCAGTGATCGGCAGGGGGCCAATGCT. Residues: CASSDRQGANA. The CDR3 in its entirety is CASSDRQGANAEQFF.

As to this clone: Gene names refer to mouse genes. The DNA ends 4 residues before the CDR3 does, and the rest of the CDR3 is filled in from the germline J gene. V gene TRBV19 combines with J gene TRBJ2-5; D possibly corresponds to TRBD1 (6 bases). Germline V gene lookup returns CDR1 FNHDT and CDR2 SITEND (reference sequence). V lost 2 bases to trimming and J lost 0 bases, with 10 bases between them. This CDR3 has 15 amino acids. The sequenced CDR3 bases are TGTGCCAGCAGTATTAAGGGGGTTAACCAAGAC. Its translation: CASSIKGVNQD. The complete CDR3 protein is CASSIKGVNQDTQYF.

This clone turned up a few times. Here the gene names and germline are mouse. The missing CDR3 end, 4 residues past where the read stops, is filled in from the germline J gene. The gene calls are TRBV13-1 and TRBJ2-7; 11 nucleotides line up with TRBD2. The CDR3 runs 14 residues. J gave up 2 bases and V 5 bases, and 3 bases lay outside the gene matches. Germline V gene data show CDR1 as NSHNY and CDR2 as SYGAGN. The part of the CDR3 DNA that was read is TGTGCCAGCAGAGGACTGGGGGGAGCCTAT. This sequence encodes CASRGLGGAY. The whole CDR3 reads CASRGLGGAYEQYF.

This clone came up a few times. Gene names denote mouse genes. The read halts 4 residues ahead of the CDR3 end, with the missing end drawn from the germline J gene. The chain combines TRBV13-1 with TRBJ2-7; TRBD1 agrees at 8 bases. Germline CDR1 NSHNY, CDR2 SYGAGN. V shed 6 bases and J 0 bases; nucleotides not matched to a gene: 2. The length of the CDR3 is 13 residues. The part of the CDR3 DNA that was read is TGTGCCAGCACGGGGACAGGCTCCTAT. Amino acids: CASTGTGSY. The entire CDR3 protein reads CASTGTGSYEQYF.

About this clone: Mouse names are used for the genes. The DNA ends 4 residues before the CDR3 does, and the rest of the CDR3 is filled in from the germline J gene. J is TRBJ2-1 and V is TRBV13-2; D gene unclear. Germline V gene lookup returns CDR1 NNHNN and CDR2 SYGAGS (reference sequence). The CDR3 loop spans 15 amino acids. V was cut by 1 base and J by 1 base, with 9 bases left in between. Partial CDR3 DNA: TGTGCCAGCGGTGATCCTAGACAAAACTATGCT. Translation: CASGDPRQNYA. From start to end, the CDR3 is CASGDPRQNYAEQFF.

This clone showed up just a few times. Germline and genes here are mouse. The missing CDR3 end, 4 residues past where the read stops, is filled in from the germline J gene. The J gene is TRBJ2-1, the V gene TRBV31, with 10 bases matching TRBD2. The germline V gene encodes CDR1 GKSSPN and CDR2 SITVG. The CDR3 runs to 13 residues. Losses at the gene ends were 7 bases for V and 1 base for J; bases not matched to a gene: 1. The CDR3 DNA, read in part, is TGTGCCTTGACTGGGGGGAACTATGCT. As protein: CALTGGNYA. The full-length CDR3 reads as CALTGGNYAEQFF.

This clone was detected only a few times. Gene names denote mouse genes. The CDR3 goes on 4 residues after the read ends, and that part is filled in from the germline J gene. The chain has TRBV13-3 and TRBJ2-7; D unresolved. The CDR3 is 13 residues long. In germline, CDR1 is NNHDY, CDR2 SYVADS. The CDR3 sequence is CASSELQEYEQYF. The part of the CDR3 DNA that was read is TGTGCCAGCAGTGAGTTACAAGAATAT.

This clone came up many times. All gene names here are mouse names. The read halts 4 residues ahead of the CDR3 end, with the missing end drawn from the germline J gene. V is TRBV17 and J is TRBJ2-2; 10 nucleotides agree with TRBD1. CDR1 MNHDT and CDR2 YYDKIL come from the germline V gene. Germline trimming cut 4 bases from V and 6 bases from J; bases unmatched to any gene: 2. This CDR3 is built from 14 residues. CDR3 DNA, as far as it was read: TGTGCTAGCAGTACGGACAGGGGGGCCGGG. Its translation is CASSTDRGAG. In full, the CDR3 is CASSTDRGAGQLYF.

This clone was recorded a few times. Mouse gene names and germline throughout. The observed sequence ends 4 residues before the CDR3 terminus, with the missing tail filled in from the germline J gene. The same CDR3 is also encoded by other DNA sequences in this sample. This rearrangement joins TRBV5 to TRBJ1-1; 8 bases align to TRBD1. The CDR3 length is 14 residues. CDR1 LGHNA and CDR2 YNLKQL come from the germline V gene (reference sequence). With V trimmed by 3 bases and J by 1 base, 1 base remained unmatched. The CDR3 is CASSHGTGNTEVFF. The sequenced CDR3 bases are TGTGCCAGCAGCCATGGGACAGGAAACACA.

A few counts support this clone. Germline and genes here are mouse. With the read ending 4 residues before the CDR3 end, the germline J gene is used to fill in that end. This specimen includes other DNA sequences encoding the same CDR3. The V gene is TRBV19, the J gene TRBJ2-7; 13 nucleotides agree with TRBD2. The CDR3 length is 15 residues. Germline V lookup: CDR1 FNHDT, CDR2 SITEND (reference sequence). CDR3: CASSIRTGGAYEQYF. The CDR3 DNA, read in part, is TGTGCCAGCAGTATAAGGACTGGGGGGGCGTAT.

Remarks on this clone: These gene names are mouse names. Coverage ceases 4 residues before the CDR3 finishes, and the germline J gene fills in the end. Distinct nucleotide sequences in the sample also encode this CDR3. The chain carries TRBV17 and TRBJ2-7; 8 bases match TRBD2. There are 14 residues in the CDR3. Looked up from germline, CDR1 is MNHDT and CDR2 is YYDKIL. CDR3: CASSRLGGPYEQYF. The CDR3 bases that were read are TGTGCTAGCAGTAGACTGGGGGGCCCTTAT.

This clone was picked up a small number of times. Any gene name here is a mouse gene name. The read comes to an end 4 residues before the CDR3 does, leaving the germline J gene to fill in the end. The chain carries TRBV13-1 and TRBJ2-5; 10 bases align to TRBD2. The CDR3 length is 15 residues. Germline V CDR1 and CDR2: NSHNY, SYGAGN. The CDR3 DNA, read in part, is TGTGCCAGCAGTATCACTGGGGGGGTAGGTGAC. It yields the protein CASSITGGVGD. The whole CDR3 reads CASSITGGVGDTQYF.

About this clone itself: Gene names and germline refer to mouse. Read sequence stops 4 residues before the CDR3 end, and the germline J gene provides the missing end. The rearrangement links TRBV13-3 to TRBJ1-2; 7 nucleotides match TRBD1. This CDR3 has 16 amino acids. Germline CDR1 NNHDY, CDR2 SYVADS. The J segment lost 1 base and the V segment lost 0 bases, leaving 6 bases of the junction unmatched. The CDR3 reads CASSDDRGRGNSDYTF. CDR3 bases read: TGTGCCAGCAGTGATGACAGGGGAAGGGGAAACTCC.

This clone was seen only a few times. The gene names here belong to mouse. The CDR3 end is not reached by the read, which stops 4 residues before it; the germline J gene fills it in. This chain links TRBV13-1 with TRBJ2-3; D might be TRBD2 (6 bases). Trimming shortened V by 0 bases and J by 1 base, and 12 bases separated the two germline ends. Germline values: CDR1 NSHNY, CDR2 SYGAGN. The CDR3 is made up of 16 amino acids. The sequenced part of the CDR3 DNA is TGTGCCAGCAGTGATGCAGGGTCTGGGGGTGCAGAA. It specifies CASSDAGSGGAE. The full-length CDR3 reads as CASSDAGSGGAETLYF.

Notes on this clone: Mouse gene names apply. Sequencing ends 3 residues short of the CDR3 end; the germline J gene provides the rest. V usage is TRBV19 and J usage is TRBJ1-6; 10 nucleotides align to TRBD1. TRBJ1-6 has ORF status, its function being uncertain. Germline values: CDR1 FNHDT, CDR2 SITEND (reference sequence). The CDR3 covers 15 residues. V was pared by 4 bases and J by 7 bases, with 5 bases of the junction left unmatched. The sequenced CDR3 bases are TGTGCCAGCAGTCTCTCGGGACAGGGGAATTCGCCC. This codes for CASSLSGQGNSP. The CDR3, in full, reads CASSLSGQGNSPLYF.